The rows below give T cell receptor beta chains drawn from one sample of a study of shared clonotypes between healthy human individuals. Only in-frame clones appear in the TCRdb table, and some are missing; sequencing was by immunoSEQ multiplex PCR. The table lists roughly 1 million clones, around 78% of them singletons. The sequenced sample consisted of memory CD4+ T cells from PBMCs. These receptors all stem from a man in his late teens or twenties in good health. Some clones in this sample may be carry-over from other donors' samples. The CDR3 runs from the conserved cysteine through the conserved F or W. A D gene is named only where the DNA matches it firmly. The listing skips clone size in some rows; elsewhere it reads once, few, many or a size class.

>NA|NA|TRBV28|TRBJ2-7
CATQRVGEQYF
TGTGCCACCCAGAGGGTCGGGGAGCAGTACTTC
>NA|NA|TRBV6-1|TRBJ1-3
CASSEIWPGNTIYF
TGTGCCAGCAGTGAAATTTGGCCTGGAAACACCATATATTTT
>NA|NA|TRBV27|TRBJ2-1
CASSGGTSNNEQFF
TGTGCCAGCAGCGGCGGGACTTCGAACAATGAGCAGTTCTTC
>few|TRBD1|TRBV7-9|TRBJ2-7
CASSIPDRGSEQYF
TGTGCCAGCAGCATACCGGACAGGGGGTCCGAGCAGTACTTC
>NA|TRBD1|TRBV5-4|TRBJ1-1
CASSRGQGNTEAFF
TGTGCCAGCAGCAGAGGACAGGGGAACACTGAAGCTTTCTTT
>few|NA|TRBV5-6|TRBJ1-2
CASSIIRTDYGYTF
TGTGCCAGCAGCATCATCCGGACGGACTATGGCTACACCTTC
>NA|NA|TRBV30|TRBJ2-1
CAWSVTAYNEQFF
TGTGCCTGGAGTGTCACAGCTTACAATGAGCAGTTCTTC
>medium-sized|TRBD1|TRBV2|TRBJ2-2
CASGGQGRNTGELFF
TGTGCCAGCGGAGGACAGGGTCGGAACACCGGGGAGCTGTTTTTT
>NA|NA|TRBV6-5|TRBJ1-1
CASRAGVRQTEAFF
TGTGCCAGCAGGGCGGGGGTAAGGCAGACTGAAGCTTTCTTT
>few|TRBD2|TRBV7-8|TRBJ2-1
CASSLRVSGPSSYNEQFF
TGTGCCAGCAGCTTAAGAGTTAGCGGGCCGAGCTCCTACAATGAGCAGTTCTTC
>NA|NA|TRBV5-1|TRBJ2-2
CASSFPLGTGELFF
TGCGCCAGCAGCTTCCCCCTAGGTACCGGGGAGCTGTTTTTT
>NA|NA|TRBV5-4|TRBJ2-1
CASSFPTPSSYNEQFF
TGTGCCAGCAGCTTCCCCACCCCGAGCTCCTACAATGAGCAGTTCTTC
>many|NA|TRBV5-4|TRBJ2-1
CASSSQGRKYEQFF
TGTGCCAGCAGCTCGCAGGGAAGGAAGTATGAGCAGTTCTTC
>once|NA|TRBV18|TRBJ2-6
CASSPPRGGGPLSGANVLTF
TGTGCCAGCTCACCACCGAGGGGGGGTGGCCCTCTCTCTGGGGCCAACGTCCTGACTTTC
>NA|NA|TRBV29-1|TRBJ2-1
CSAAPGSEQFF
TGCAGCGCGGCCCCGGGGTCCGAGCAGTTCTTC
>few|NA|TRBV21-1|TRBJ1-1
CASSKVVGHLNTEAFF
TGTGCCAGCAGCAAAGTGGTGGGACACCTGAACACTGAAGCTTTCTTT
>once|NA|TRBV28|TRBJ1-2
CASGYSTNPRGYTF
TGTGCCAGCGGGTATTCGACTAACCCCCGTGGCTACACCTTC
>NA|TRBD2|TRBV25-1|TRBJ2-7
CASSEGGGYEQYF
TGTGCCAGCAGTGAGGGGGGGGGATACGAGCAGTACTTC
>NA|NA|TRBV9|TRBJ1-5
CASSSGRVGLQPQHF
TGTGCCAGCAGCTCGGGACGTGTTGGCCTCCAGCCCCAGCATTTT
>few|NA|TRBV2|TRBJ1-5
CASTGEVDQPQHF
TGTGCCAGCACCGGGGAGGTGGATCAGCCCCAGCATTTT
>NA|TRBD2|TRBV28|TRBJ2-1
CASSRRGVNEQFF
TGTGCCAGCAGCCGCCGGGGGGTGAATGAGCAGTTCTTC
>NA|NA|TRBV28|TRBJ2-7
CASSQQSYEQYF
TGTGCCAGCAGTCAACAGAGCTACGAGCAGTACTTC
>NA|NA|TRBV20-1|TRBJ2-1
CRGGGGNEQFF
TGCAGGGGGGGCGGAGGCAATGAGCAGTTCTTC
>NA|NA|TRBV18|TRBJ1-2
CASSPGREYYGYTF
TGTGCCAGCTCACCAGGCAGGGAATACTATGGCTACACCTTC
>NA|TRBD1|TRBV7-9|TRBJ1-1
CASSVTGAGTEAFF
TGTGCCAGCAGCGTAACAGGGGCCGGGACTGAAGCTTTCTTT
>NA|NA|TRBV28|TRBJ1-5
CASSWGLNSNQPQHF
TGTGCCAGCAGTTGGGGACTAAATAGCAATCAGCCCCAGCATTTT
>NA|TRBD2|TRBV5-1|TRBJ2-5
CASSFGLAGVGETQYF
TGCGCCAGCAGCTTCGGACTAGCGGGAGTCGGAGAGACCCAGTACTTC
>NA|NA|TRBV5-1|TRBJ1-5
CASSPGHLSNQPQHF
TGCGCCAGCAGCCCGGGACACCTTAGCAATCAGCCCCAGCATTTT
>NA|NA|TRBV7-8|TRBJ2-2
CASSLLSSAHGELFF
TGTGCCAGCAGCTTATTATCTAGCGCCCACGGGGAGCTGTTTTTT
>NA|NA|TRBV2|TRBJ2-2
CASSLTLEGELFF
TGTGCCAGCTCTTTAACCCTGGAGGGGGAGCTGTTTTTT
>NA|NA|TRBV14|TRBJ1-3
CASSRSGNTIYF
TGTGCCAGCAGCCGATCTGGAAACACCATATATTTT
>NA|TRBD2|TRBV9|TRBJ2-7
CASSTPLSGTSSYEQYF
TGTGCCAGCAGCACCCCCCTCTCCGGGACTAGCTCCTACGAGCAGTACTTC
>NA|NA|TRBV9|TRBJ1-1
CASSRTVRDSNTEAFF
TGTGCCAGCAGCCGGACAGTGAGAGACTCGAACACTGAAGCTTTCTTT
>NA|NA|TRBV5-4|TRBJ1-1
CASSFGNTEAFF
TGTGCCAGCAGCTTCGGCAACACTGAAGCTTTCTTT
>NA|NA|TRBV15|TRBJ2-3
CATSRDTARPDTQYF
TGTGCCACCAGCAGAGATACGGCACGCCCAGATACGCAGTATTTT
>NA|NA|TRBV9|TRBJ2-2
CASSILRDTGELFF
TGTGCCAGCAGCATCCTCAGGGACACCGGGGAGCTGTTTTTT
>once|NA|TRBV19|TRBJ1-1
CASTPRQKNTEAFF
TGTGCCAGTACCCCTAGACAGAAGAACACTGAAGCTTTCTTT
>NA|NA|TRBV9|TRBJ1-1
CASSVDEGSGTEAFF
TGTGCCAGCAGCGTAGACGAGGGATCAGGGACTGAAGCTTTCTTT
>NA|TRBD1|TRBV28|TRBJ1-2
CASSRPGQGDNYGYTF
TGTGCCAGCAGTCGACCCGGACAGGGGGATAACTATGGCTACACCTTC
>NA|NA|TRBV27|TRBJ2-3
CASSRDRPDTQYF
TGTGCCAGCAGCCGGGACCGGCCAGATACGCAGTATTTT